This T cell receptor (beta chain) was captured in a study of T cells in Graves' hyperthyroidism and ophthalmopathy. As for the study in general: It was at initial diagnosis, before any treatment, that peripheral blood was collected. Findings and caveats of the study: In blood, most of the thyroid clonotypes expanded above 0.001 were also present. Ophthalmopathy was told apart from stable hyperthyroidism by a 13 V-J model.

Not enrolled were patients with uncontrolled infection, other autoimmune disease, pregnancy or lactation. Amplification of TCR beta CDR3 regions used RNA as the template. The HTBI primer set was used in a first-round RT-PCR of the TCR CDR3. TCRdb independently ran MiXCR on the multiplex PCR reads; one entry per CDR3 protein. The repertoire consists of hundreds of thousands of distinct CDR3 sequences, with about 14% occurring once and the leading ten covering around 12%. This clonotype was seen more than once but under ten times. The antigen is not known. Germline lookup yields CDR1 MGHRA and CDR2 YSYEKL. The germline V and J ends were trimmed by 2 bases and 3 bases, with 8 bases remaining between them. The CDR3 consists of 14 residues.

The material sequenced was blood. The chain recombines TRBV4-1 with TRBJ2-1; D remains unclear. This clonotype originated in a woman in her forties or fifties with Graves' ophthalmopathy. The CDR3 spells CASSQNTFYNEQFF. The CDR3 bases are TGCGCCAGCAGCCAAAACACTTTCTACAATGAGCAGTTCTTC.